This is a list of T cell receptor beta chains from one sample in a study of beta chain features in type 1 diabetes. Sequenced by immunoSEQ multiplex PCR; TCRdb stores in-frame clones only, minus some. The sample consists of some 350,000 clones, roughly 14% of them appearing once. Source material: naive CD4+ T cells from blood. The receptors were sampled from a young woman with type 1 diabetes. Both conserved end residues are part of each CDR3. D genes are given only for firm matches. Clone size is shown for a subset of rows, as once, few, many or a class of expanded clone.

v_call,j_call,d_call,clone_size,cdr3_nt,cdr3_aa
TRBV9,TRBJ2-1,TRBD2,.,TGTGCCAGCAGCGTTGGGACTAGCGACTATAATGAGCAGTTCTTC,CASSVGTSDYNEQFF
TRBV2,TRBJ2-7,TRBD2,.,TGTGCCAGCAGCACACTAGCGAACCACGAGCAGTACTTC,CASSTLANHEQYF
TRBV30,TRBJ2-1,.,few,TGTGCCTGGAGTTATCAGGGCAATGAGCAGTTCTTC,CAWSYQGNEQFF
TRBV7-2,TRBJ1-4,TRBD1,.,TGTGCCAGCACCCGTGGGGGACAGGGACATGAAAAACTGTTTTTT,CASTRGGQGHEKLFF
TRBV4-1,TRBJ2-5,.,few,TGCGCCAGCAGCCAAGGATATCGGGGGAGAGAGACCCAGTACTTC,CASSQGYRGRETQYF
TRBV18,TRBJ2-5,TRBD2,few,TGTGCCAGCTCACCACTAGCGGGAGAAGGGGAGACCCAGTACTTC,CASSPLAGEGETQYF
TRBV11-2,TRBJ2-1,TRBD2,few,TGTGCCAGCAGCTCCCTTAGCGGGAGGTGGAATGAGCAGTTCTTC,CASSSLSGRWNEQFF
TRBV5-1,TRBJ2-1,TRBD2,few,TGCGCCAGCAGCTTGGTTACTAGCGGTCCAGGCCTACGTGAGCAGTTCTTC,CASSLVTSGPGLREQFF
TRBV30,TRBJ2-1,.,.,TGTGCCTGGAGTGCCGGGACCTTTAGGCGGGGCGAGCAGTTCTTC,CAWSAGTFRRGEQFF
TRBV29-1,TRBJ1-4,.,.,TGCAGCGTTGCCGGAGGGGAAAAACTGTTTTTT,CSVAGGEKLFF
TRBV7-9,TRBJ1-1,.,few,TGTGCCAGCAGCTTGGGTGGGGCGTTAACTGAAGCTTTCTTT,CASSLGGALTEAFF
TRBV29-1,TRBJ1-1,.,.,TGCAGCGTTGAAGGGAGACTCAACACTGAAGCTTTCTTT,CSVEGRLNTEAFF
TRBV7-8,TRBJ2-5,.,few,TGTGCCAGCAGCTTTCGTCAAGAGACCCAGTACTTC,CASSFRQETQYF
TRBV4-1,TRBJ1-2,.,.,TGCGCCAGCAGCCAAGACCCTCCGTATGGCTACACCTTC,CASSQDPPYGYTF
TRBV30,TRBJ2-1,TRBD2,.,TGTGCCTGGGCTAGCGGTAATGAGCAGTTCTTC,CAWASGNEQFF
TRBV5-4,TRBJ2-7,.,few,TGTGCCAGCAGCTTGACCGAGACCCAGGAATACTTC,CASSLTETQEYF
TRBV5-1,TRBJ2-1,.,few,TGCGCCAGCAGCTCCACTTGGGAGGACGAGCAGTTCTTC,CASSSTWEDEQFF
TRBV7-9,TRBJ2-2,.,.,TGTGCCAGCAGCTTAGTGAGGTCCACGAACACCGGGGAGCTGTTTTTT,CASSLVRSTNTGELFF
TRBV7-3,TRBJ1-1,.,.,TGTGCCAGCAGCTCATCCGGGACTACGGGTACTGAAGCTTTCTTT,CASSSSGTTGTEAFF
TRBV13,TRBJ2-2,TRBD2,.,TGTGCCAGCAGCTTACTCGGAAACCTAGCGGGAATTAGCAGGGAGCTGTTTTTT,CASSLLGNLAGISRELFF
TRBV2,TRBJ2-2,.,.,TGTGCCAGCAGTCCCCAGGGGTCTGCCGGGGAGCTGTTTTTT,CASSPQGSAGELFF
TRBV25-1,TRBJ1-2,TRBD1,few,TGTGCCAGCAGTGAATCGGGGACAGGGGGATACTATGGCTACACCTTC,CASSESGTGGYYGYTF
TRBV6-5,TRBJ2-5,.,few,TGTGCCAGCATTATCAGGGCCCCCGGGGAGACCCAGTACTTC,CASIIRAPGETQYF
TRBV27,TRBJ2-5,.,.,TGTGCCAGCAGTTTGGGGGCGACGAACCTCCAAGAGACCCAGTACTTC,CASSLGATNLQETQYF
TRBV5-4,TRBJ2-3,.,few,TGTGCCAGCAGCATGGGAGGGCAGGGGAAGTCAGATACGCAGTATTTT,CASSMGGQGKSDTQYF
TRBV27,TRBJ2-1,.,few,TGTGCCAGCAGTCCGACAGTAAGCTCCTACAATGAGCAGTTCTTC,CASSPTVSSYNEQFF
TRBV6-5,TRBJ2-1,TRBD2,.,TGTGCCAGCAGTTACCGTGGGACTAGCGGCAATGAGCAGTTCTTC,CASSYRGTSGNEQFF
TRBV7-9,TRBJ2-4,TRBD2,few,TGTGCCACCGGACTAGCGGGAGGGCCTAAAAACATTCAGTACTTC,CATGLAGGPKNIQYF
TRBV27,TRBJ2-6,.,few,TGTGCCAGCAGTTTTAGAGGGATTAACTCTGGGGCCAACGTCCTGACTTTC,CASSFRGINSGANVLTF
TRBV5-1,TRBJ2-1,TRBD2,.,TGCGCCAGCAGCCGACTAGCGGGAGGTTTGGATGAGCAGTTCTTC,CASSRLAGGLDEQFF
TRBV7-2,TRBJ2-1,TRBD2,few,TGTGCCAGCAGCTTGGGGGAGGGCTCCTACAATGAGCAGTTCTTC,CASSLGEGSYNEQFF
TRBV5-1,TRBJ2-5,TRBD2,few,TGCGCCACCAGTAGCGGGAGAGGAGAGACCCAGTACTTC,CATSSGRGETQYF
TRBV4-2,TRBJ2-1,TRBD2,.,TGTGCCAGCAGCCTAAGCGGGGGGTCGCAGAATGAGCAGTTCTTC,CASSLSGGSQNEQFF
TRBV11-2,TRBJ2-2,.,.,TGTGCCAGCAGCTTAGTTCCGACATACACCGGGGAGCTGTTTTTT,CASSLVPTYTGELFF
TRBV30,TRBJ2-3,.,few,TGTGCCTGGAGTATCGGGGGAGTTAGAGATACGCAGTATTTT,CAWSIGGVRDTQYF
TRBV11-3,TRBJ2-5,TRBD1,.,TGTGCCAGCAGCTTCGGCGACAGGGGGCGACAAGAGACCCAGTACTTC,CASSFGDRGRQETQYF
TRBV7-9,TRBJ2-7,.,.,TGTGCCAGCAGCTTAGGTGAGGCAGGGTACGAGCAGTACTTC,CASSLGEAGYEQYF
TRBV29-1,TRBJ1-2,.,few,TGCAGCGACAGAGGACTTCTCGATGGCTACACCTTC,CSDRGLLDGYTF
TRBV7-2,TRBJ1-1,.,.,TGTGCCAGCAGTTGGGGAGTCATGAACACTGAAGCTTTCTTT,CASSWGVMNTEAFF
TRBV27,TRBJ2-3,TRBD1,few,TGTGCCAGCAGCACTCAGACAGGGTATACGCAGTATTTT,CASSTQTGYTQYF
TRBV6-5,TRBJ2-3,TRBD1,few,TGTGCCAGCAGGGACAGGGGTGCACAGTATTTT,CASRDRGAQYF
TRBV5-1,TRBJ2-1,.,.,TGCGCCAGCAGCTTGGCTGTAGCGGCCTACAATGAGCAGTTCTTC,CASSLAVAAYNEQFF